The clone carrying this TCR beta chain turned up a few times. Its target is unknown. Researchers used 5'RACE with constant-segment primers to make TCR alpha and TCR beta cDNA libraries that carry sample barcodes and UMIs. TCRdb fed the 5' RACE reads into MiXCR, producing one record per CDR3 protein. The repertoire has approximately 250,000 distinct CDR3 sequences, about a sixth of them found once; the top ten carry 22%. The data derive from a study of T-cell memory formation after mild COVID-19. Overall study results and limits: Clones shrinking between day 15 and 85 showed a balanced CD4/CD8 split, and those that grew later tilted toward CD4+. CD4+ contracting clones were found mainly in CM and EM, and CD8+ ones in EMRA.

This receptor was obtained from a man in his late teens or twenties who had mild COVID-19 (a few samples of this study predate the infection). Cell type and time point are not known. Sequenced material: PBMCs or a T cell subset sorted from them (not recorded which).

CDR3 loop: CASSQAQTGTSGANVLTF. DNA of the CDR3: TGCGCCAGCAGCCAAGCCCAAACAGGAACCTCTGGGGCCAACGTCCTGACTTTC. This sequence joins TRBV4-3 and TRBJ2-6, with D possibly matching TRBD1 (5 bases). CDR3 length: 18 residues. Germline CDR1 reads LGHNA; CDR2 reads YSLEER. Trimming stripped 1 base from V and 0 bases from J, with 13 bases between.